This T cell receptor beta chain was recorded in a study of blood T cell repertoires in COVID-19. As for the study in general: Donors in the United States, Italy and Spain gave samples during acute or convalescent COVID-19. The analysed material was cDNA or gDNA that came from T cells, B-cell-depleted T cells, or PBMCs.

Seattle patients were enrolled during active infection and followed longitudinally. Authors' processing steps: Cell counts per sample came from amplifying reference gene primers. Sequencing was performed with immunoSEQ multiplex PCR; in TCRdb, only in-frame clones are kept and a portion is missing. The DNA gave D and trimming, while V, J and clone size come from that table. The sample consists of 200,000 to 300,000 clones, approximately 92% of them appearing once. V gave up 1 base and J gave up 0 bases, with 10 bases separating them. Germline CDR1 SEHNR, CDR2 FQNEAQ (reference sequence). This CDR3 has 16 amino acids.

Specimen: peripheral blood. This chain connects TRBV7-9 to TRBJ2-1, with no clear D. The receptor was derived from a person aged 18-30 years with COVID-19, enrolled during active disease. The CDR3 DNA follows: TGTGCCAGCAGCTTAGGTTTCCTGAGCTCCTACAATGAGCAGTTCTTC. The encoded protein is CASSLGFLSSYNEQFF.